What follows is one T cell receptor beta chain and its context. The target of this receptor is not known. No per-base quality is available; no much larger clone lies one base away. The sample originates from a study of blood T cell repertoires in COVID-19 (dated by TCRdb to 2020 to 2022). About the full investigation: The collaborator samples originated in the United States, Italy and Spain and spanned the acute and convalescent phases of COVID-19. The material from the prospective study consisted of cDNA or gDNA derived from T cells, B-cell-depleted T cells, or PBMCs. The repertoires were made available in a free public database intended to serve as a resource for research on the immune response to SARS-CoV-2. A de-identified subject ID, COVID-19 status, age in years and sex were almost always included in the sample metadata. The samples were drawn from two sources: the first 160 participants of the ongoing ImmuneRACE study, and 1,200 or so subjects contributed by 6 global collaborators. Where available, HLA class I and class II types were obtained from metadata supplied by the sample provider rather than from assay-based typing. The dataset comprised deeply sampled blood TCRbeta repertoires from subjects exposed to, actively infected with, or recovered from COVID-19. What the authors observed across the whole study: The quantity of clinical and demographic metadata differed by source and by participant and was supplied without curation.

In Seattle, one collaborating source enrolled patients while the infection was active and tracked those patients longitudinally over the course of disease. Collaborating institutions collected whole blood in K2EDTA tubes following their own protocols. Collaborator samples were shipped for TCRbeta analysis as frozen whole blood, isolated PBMCs, or DNA extracted from either sample type. TCRbeta CDR3 regions were amplified from genomic DNA using the immunoSEQ Assay, a bias-controlled multiplex PCR. Processing in the source paper ran as follows. Within the assay, amplification of reference gene primers was used to estimate how many nucleated cells each sample contained. To quantify the absolute abundance of each unique TCRbeta CDR3 rearrangement, sequence reads were collapsed and filtered. For each sample, productive Simpson clonality was calculated as the square root of Simpson's diversity index over productive rearrangements. TCRdb stores this immuneACCESS table with in-frame sequences only. Part of the clones is absent; in the studies checked, under half of the shortfall reflects unresolved V genes, and no reason is known for the rest. V and J calls and clone size are given by that table; D and trimming were obtained from the DNA. The sample records 150,000 to 200,000 clones, 80% to 95% of which are singletons. Less than 2% of the sample belongs to the ten largest clones.

Clipping removes 6 bases from V and 3 bases from J, with 16 as the unmatched junction base count. CDR1 and CDR2 (MNHEY, SVGEGT) derive from the germline V gene. Reading from cysteine to phenylalanine, the CDR3 counts 17 amino acids. Kept here is only the CDR3 DNA, which spans 51 bases and is read in frame from base 1. Source material: peripheral blood. The rearrangement joined TRBV6-2 or TRBV6-3 to TRBJ2-7; 8 middle bases align to TRBD1. This receptor was identified in a woman in her sixties or seventies with COVID-19, enrolled during active disease. The CDR3 reads as follows: CASSHDRGLNSFYEQYF. The bases are TGTGCCAGCAGCCACGACAGGGGTCTTAACTCCTTCTACGAGCAGTACTTC.